What follows is one TCR beta chain and its context. Its antigen is undetermined. This PCR relied on a set of 60 Vbeta primers and 13 Jbeta primers. Profiled with immunoSEQ multiplex PCR; TCRdb holds only in-frame clones, not every one. This sample has 140,000 or so clones, with more than 75% found just once. The record originates from a study of cytomegalovirus exposure and HLA in healthy donors. Across the study: When 398 donors were genotyped, around 77% of them were found to fall in the Caucasian-associated ancestry cluster. Study outcomes and limitations: A later analysis showed that HLA-associated TCR beta chains had undergone more clonal expansion than equally common others. In terms of immune exposure information, only CMV serostatus was available. Later work found most CMV-associated TCR beta chains apparently HLA-restricted.

Germline values: CDR1 SGHTA, CDR2 FQGNSA. V was clipped by 1 base and J by 0 bases, with 9 bases between them. The CDR3 extends over 15 amino acids. Sequencing was performed on PBMCs. The sequence was collected from a female donor in good health and CMV-seronegative. The rearrangement joins TRBV7-2 to TRBJ2-5, with a tentative D call TRBD1 (5 bases). The CDR3 DNA follows: TGTGCCAGCAGCTTAGGGGGCCTGTACCAAGAGACCCAGTACTTC. It encodes CASSLGGLYQETQYF.